A selection of T cell receptor beta chains follows, all from one sample in a study of shared clonotypes between healthy human individuals. Assay used: immunoSEQ multiplex PCR; TCRdb lists only in-frame clones, some missing. Counted here are approximately 710,000 clones, around 90% occurring once; the ten biggest clones make up about 33%. The material sequenced was memory CD8+ T cells from PBMCs. The source of these receptors is a young man in good health. Some clones in this sample may be carry-over from other donors' samples. Each CDR3 is given with its conserved first and last residue. D genes are given only for firm matches. Not all rows give a size; the values are once, few, many and, for expanded clones, a class.

v_gene	abundance	len	j_gene	d_gene	CDR3aa	CDR3nt
TRBV27	-	14	TRBJ1-5	-	CASRKGGSHQPQHF	TGTGCCAGCAGAAAAGGGGGATCCCATCAGCCCCAGCATTTT
TRBV7-9	-	12	TRBJ2-7	-	CASSLVSPEQYF	TGTGCCAGCAGCTTAGTATCACCCGAGCAGTACTTC
TRBV27	-	14	TRBJ1-1	TRBD1	CASSRNRGGTEAFF	TGTGCCAGCAGCCGGAACAGGGGGGGCACTGAAGCTTTCTTT
TRBV13	-	14	TRBJ2-7	TRBD2	CASSTGEGLYEQYF	TGTGCCAGCTCCACGGGGGAGGGCCTCTACGAGCAGTACTTC
TRBV13	-	15	TRBJ2-7	TRBD1	CASSLHGQGRYEQYF	TGTGCCAGCAGCTTACACGGACAGGGGCGCTACGAGCAGTACTTC
TRBV5-1	-	14	TRBJ2-7	TRBD1	CASSSGTGGYEQYF	TGCGCCAGCAGCTCCGGGACAGGGGGATACGAGCAGTACTTC
TRBV28	-	16	TRBJ1-3	TRBD1	CASSLVDRGPGNTIYF	TGTGCCAGCAGTTTGGTAGACAGGGGGCCTGGAAACACCATATATTTT
TRBV28	-	16	TRBJ1-5	TRBD1	CASRLRQGAGNQPQHF	TGTGCCAGCAGGCTTAGACAGGGGGCTGGCAATCAGCCCCAGCATTTT
TRBV7-8	-	15	TRBJ2-1	TRBD1	CASSPWDRGYNEQFF	TGTGCCAGCAGTCCATGGGACAGGGGATACAATGAGCAGTTCTTC
TRBV5-4	-	14	TRBJ2-7	-	CASSLGRTDEVQYF	TGTGCCAGCAGCTTGGGACGGACCGACGAAGTGCAGTACTTC
TRBV7-2	-	15	TRBJ2-7	TRBD2	CASSSGTSGSYEQYF	TGTGCCAGCAGCTCCGGGACTAGCGGGAGTTACGAGCAGTACTTC
TRBV19	-	14	TRBJ2-7	-	CASSIGGSSYEQYF	TGTGCCAGTAGTATAGGTGGCAGCTCCTACGAGCAGTACTTC
TRBV7-9	-	15	TRBJ1-1	-	CASSSSEKRNTEAFF	TGTGCCAGCAGCTCTTCAGAGAAAAGAAACACTGAAGCTTTCTTT
TRBV19	-	15	TRBJ1-5	-	CASSIVLTGHQPQHF	TGTGCCAGTAGTATAGTATTGACAGGTCATCAGCCCCAGCATTTT
TRBV4-1	once	15	TRBJ2-3	TRBD2	CASSQGLAGTDTQYF	TGCGCCAGCAGCCAGGGCCTAGCGGGAACAGATACGCAGTATTTT
TRBV7-8	once	14	TRBJ2-7	-	CASSRLWRDSEQYF	TGTGCCAGCAGCCGTTTATGGCGTGACAGCGAGCAGTACTTC
TRBV11-2	-	15	TRBJ2-5	-	CASSLGTGTPEGQYF	TGTGCCAGCAGCTTAGGGACCGGGACCCCCGAGGGCCAGTACTTC
TRBV7-2	-	12	TRBJ2-5	-	CASSLPPETQYF	TGTGCCAGCAGCCTACCCCCGGAGACCCAGTACTTC
TRBV27	once	16	TRBJ2-6	-	CASSFVRVSGANVLTF	TGTGCCAGCAGTTTCGTCCGAGTTTCTGGGGCCAACGTCCTGACTTTC
TRBV5-6	-	14	TRBJ2-6	TRBD1	CASSFEGAVNVLTF	TGTGCCAGCAGCTTTGAGGGGGCGGTCAACGTCCTGACTTTC
TRBV11-2	-	17	TRBJ2-5	TRBD1	CASSLGLRQGAGETQYF	TGTGCCAGCAGCTTAGGTCTTCGGCAGGGGGCGGGGGAGACCCAGTACTTC
TRBV7-2	-	15	TRBJ2-7	-	CASSPTGEGSYEQYF	TGTGCCAGCAGCCCAACCGGCGAGGGATCCTACGAGCAGTACTTC
TRBV7-8	-	14	TRBJ2-4	-	CASSLDGRLNIQYF	TGTGCCAGCAGCTTAGATGGGCGGTTAAACATTCAGTACTTC
TRBV5-1	-	14	TRBJ2-7	TRBD2	CASSLERGRYEQYF	TGCGCCAGCAGCTTGGAGCGGGGTCGTTACGAGCAGTACTTC
TRBV15	-	12	TRBJ2-7	-	CATLPDAYEQYF	TGTGCCACCCTGCCGGACGCCTACGAGCAGTACTTC
TRBV27	-	16	TRBJ2-6	-	CASSLRIPTGANVLTF	TGTGCCAGCAGTTTAAGGATACCCACTGGGGCCAACGTCCTGACTTTC